This passage covers 15 T cell receptor beta chains from one sample sequenced in a study of blood T cell repertoires in COVID-19. Produced via immunoSEQ multiplex PCR; TCRdb's table is partial and in-frame only. The repertoire consists of 200,000 to 300,000 clones, with roughly 84% occurring once and the leading ten covering 4.2%. The sequencing input was peripheral blood. Source of these receptors: a man aged 55 to 70 with acute or convalescent COVID-19.

The gene calls are TRBV6-4 and TRBJ2-1, with 13 bases lining up with TRBD2. Per germline, CDR1 MRHNA and CDR2 SNTAGT. The junction had 7 bases not matched to a gene; V was cut back by 5 bases and J by 6 bases. The CDR3 is 16 residues long. CDR3 sequence: CASSLEGLAGPNEQFF. CDR3 coding DNA: TGTGCCAGCAGTCTTGAGGGACTAGCGGGGCCCAATGAGCAGTTCTTC.

V and J are TRBV11-3 and TRBJ2-7; D is ambiguous. Germline assignment: CDR1 SGHNT and CDR2 YENEEA. V lost 2 bases and J lost 0, with 5 bases in between. The CDR3 length is 13 residues. DNA of the CDR3: TGTGCCAGCAGCTTAACAACCTCCTACGAGCAGTACTTC. Translating gives CASSLTTSYEQYF.

The rearrangement links TRBV19 to TRBJ2-2, with a tentative D call TRBD2 (5 bases). Looked up from germline, CDR1 is LNHDA and CDR2 is SQIVND (reference sequence). The CDR3 is 14 amino acids. V gave up 3 bases and J gave up 5 bases, with 10 bases separating them. CDR3 nucleotides: TGTGCCAGTAGTATCCCGGGATCAACCGGGGAGCTGTTTTTT. Protein: CASSIPGSTGELFF.

This chain links TRBV6-5 with TRBJ1-2; 8 bases align to TRBD1. Trimming at V came to 7 bases and at J to 3 bases, leaving 4 bases not matched to a gene. The CDR3 has 13 residues. The germline gives CDR1 MNHEY, CDR2 SVGAGI. The CDR3 nucleotides read TGTGCCAGCACCCCACAGGGGGACTATGGCTACACCTTC. This sequence encodes CASTPQGDYGYTF.

The chain joins TRBV27 to TRBJ2-1; 9 nucleotides agree with TRBD2. After removal of 1 base from V and 8 bases from J, the junction contained 9 bases not matched to a gene. CDR3 length: 16 residues. Germline V gene data show CDR1 as MNHEY and CDR2 as SMNVEV (reference sequence). In nucleotides, the CDR3 is TGTGCCAGCAGTTTATGGGCGGGAGGGCAGGTGGATGAGCAGTTCTTC. It translates to CASSLWAGGQVDEQFF.

V gene TRBV12-3 or TRBV12-4 combines with J gene TRBJ2-1, with no clear D. This CDR3 region has 11 residues. Trimming left V 4 bases short and J 8 bases short, with 6 bases between. The CDR3 sequence is CASSYSYEQFF. CDR3 DNA: TGTGCCAGCAGTTATAGCTATGAGCAGTTCTTC.

This clone was found a few times. The chain has TRBV10-3 and TRBJ2-2; D ambiguous. The CDR3 loop spans 12 amino acids. Trimming shortened V by 3 bases and J by 6 bases, and 5 bases separated the two germline ends. The germline gives CDR1 ENHRY, CDR2 SYGVKD. CDR3 nucleotide sequence: TGTGCCATCAGTGAACGGGCCGGGGAGCTGTTTTTT. Its protein product is CAISERAGELFF.

The chain uses TRBV28 and TRBJ1-5; TRBD1 matches 11 bases. Germline V gene sequence: CDR1 MDHEN, CDR2 SYDVKM. V lost 2 bases and J lost 0; bases outside the gene matches: 3. This CDR3 has 17 amino acids. DNA for the CDR3: TGTGCCAGCAGTTTAGGGACAGGGGGGTATAGCAATCAGCCCCAGCATTTT. Translating it yields CASSLGTGGYSNQPQHF.

J is TRBJ2-1 and V is TRBV2; 13 positions agree with TRBD2. V lost 10 bases and J lost 0; bases outside the gene matches: 6. Germline V gene lookup returns CDR1 SNHLY and CDR2 FYNNEI. This CDR3 has 16 amino acids. The CDR3 here is CAIGLAGVGSYNEQFF. In DNA, the CDR3 is TGTGCCATTGGACTAGCGGGAGTCGGCTCCTACAATGAGCAGTTCTTC.

This clone was counted a single time. The chain recombines TRBV2 with TRBJ1-6, with TRBD1 identical over 10 bases. Unmatched junction bases numbered 2, after V lost 6 bases and J lost 3 bases. Germline CDR1 is SNHLY and CDR2 is FYNNEI. CDR3 length: 15 residues. CDR3 in amino acids: CASRWTGGYNSPLHF. CDR3 sequence (DNA): TGTGCCAGCAGGTGGACAGGGGGCTATAATTCACCCCTCCACTTT.

In this sample, this clone turned up once. CDR3 nucleotide sequence: TGTGCCTGGTCCCGAGGGGGCGACCCCGGGGGTGAGCAGTTCTTC. Protein sequence: CAWSRGGDPGGEQFF. The V and J genes are TRBV30 and TRBJ2-1; perhaps TRBD1 as D (7 bases). Trimming took off 5 bases at V and 9 bases at J, with 23 bases between the two ends. CDR3 length: 15 amino acids. Germline CDR1 GTSNPN, CDR2 SVGIG (reference sequence).

The genes are TRBV5-4 and TRBJ2-5; D ambiguous. From germline, CDR1 is SGHNT and CDR2 YYREEE (reference sequence). Trimming stripped 4 bases from V and 7 bases from J, with 17 bases between. The CDR3 runs to 14 residues. CDR3 DNA: TGTGCCAGCAGCCCCGATGGCAGGTTGTGGACCCAGTACTTC. This translates into CASSPDGRLWTQYF.

The rearrangement joins TRBV9 to TRBJ1-2; tentative D call: TRBD1 (6 bases). The CDR3 extends over 14 amino acids. Trimming pared 0 bases from V and 4 bases from J, leaving 10 bases between. The germline V gene encodes CDR1 SGDLS and CDR2 YYNGEE. This CDR3 reads CASSVVQGSYGYTF. CDR3 nucleotides: TGTGCCAGCAGCGTAGTGCAGGGGTCCTATGGCTACACCTTC. The whole variable domain, remainder taken from reference TRBV9 and TRBJ1-2, is DSGVTQTPKHLITATGQRVTLRCSPRSGDLSVYWYQQSLDQGLQFLIQYYNGEERAKGNILERFSAQQFPDLHSELNLSSLELGDSALYFCASSVVQGSYGYTFGSGTRLTVV.

This clone came up a few times. The identical CDR3 is also encoded by other nucleotide sequences in the sample. The J gene is TRBJ1-5, the V gene TRBV2, with TRBD1 identical over 7 bases. Trimming took 2 bases from V and 2 from J; bases not matched to a gene: 3. CDR1 is SNHLY and CDR2 is FYNNEI in the germline V gene. The CDR3 spans 15 residues. The CDR3 protein is CASSERTGRNQPQHF. The CDR3 DNA reads as TGTGCCAGCAGTGAACGGACAGGCCGCAATCAGCCCCAGCATTTT.

The V call is TRBV5-1, the J call TRBJ2-7; 15 bases are shared with TRBD2. Germline trimming cut 3 bases from V and 5 bases from J; bases unmatched to any gene: 12. The length of the CDR3 is 18 residues. Looked up from germline, CDR1 is SGHRS and CDR2 is YFSETQ. CDR3 in DNA: TGCGCCAGCAGCTGGGACGGTGGACTAGCGGGAGGGCCCCACGAGCAGTACTTC. It is translated as CASSWDGGLAGGPHEQYF.